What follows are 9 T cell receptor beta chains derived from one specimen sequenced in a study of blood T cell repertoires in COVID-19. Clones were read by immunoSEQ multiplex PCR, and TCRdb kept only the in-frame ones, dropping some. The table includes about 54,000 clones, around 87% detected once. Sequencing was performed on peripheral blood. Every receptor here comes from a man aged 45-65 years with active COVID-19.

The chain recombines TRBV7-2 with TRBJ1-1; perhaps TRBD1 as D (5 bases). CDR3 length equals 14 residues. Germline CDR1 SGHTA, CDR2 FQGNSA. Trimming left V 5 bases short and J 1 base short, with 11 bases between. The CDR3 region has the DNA TGTGCCAGCAGCCGGGGGGAGGCGAACACTGAAGCTTTCTTT. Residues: CASSRGEANTEAFF.

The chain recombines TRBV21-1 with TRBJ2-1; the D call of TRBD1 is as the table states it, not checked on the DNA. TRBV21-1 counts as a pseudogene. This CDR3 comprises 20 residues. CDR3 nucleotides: TGTGCCAGCAGCAAAGAAGTAGGGACAGGGGGAACCCAGTCAAAGTATGAGCAGTTCTTC. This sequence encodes CASSKEVGTGGTQSKYEQFF.

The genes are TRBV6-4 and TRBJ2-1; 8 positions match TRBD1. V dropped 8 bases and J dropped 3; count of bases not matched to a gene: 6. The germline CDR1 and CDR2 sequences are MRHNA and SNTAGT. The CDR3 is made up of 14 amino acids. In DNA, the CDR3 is TGTGCCAGCGCGAAGGGACAGGACTACAATGAGCAGTTCTTC. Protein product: CASAKGQDYNEQFF.

The CDR3 protein is CASSLGQQGSLNTEAFF. The CDR3 DNA reads as TGTGCCAGCAGTTTGGGGCAGCAGGGAAGTTTGAACACTGAAGCTTTCTTT. This sequence joins TRBV28 and TRBJ1-1; a possible D gene is TRBD1 (5 bases). CDR1 is MDHEN, CDR2 SYDVKM, per germline. V was clipped by 3 bases and J by 0 bases, with 17 bases between them. The CDR3 covers 17 residues. Drawing the rest from reference TRBV28 and TRBJ1-1, the complete variable domain is DVKVTQSSRYLVKRTGEKVFLECVQDMDHENMFWYRQDPGLGLRLIYFSYDVKMKEKGDIPEGYSVSREKKERFSLILESASTNQTSMYLCASSLGQQGSLNTEAFFGQGTRLTVV.

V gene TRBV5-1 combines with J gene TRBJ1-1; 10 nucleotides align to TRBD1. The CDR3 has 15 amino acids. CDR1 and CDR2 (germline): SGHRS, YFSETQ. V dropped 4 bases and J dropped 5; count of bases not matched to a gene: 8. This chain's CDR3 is CASSGSTGGETEAFF. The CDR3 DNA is TGCGCCAGCAGCGGTTCGACAGGGGGCGAAACTGAAGCTTTCTTT.

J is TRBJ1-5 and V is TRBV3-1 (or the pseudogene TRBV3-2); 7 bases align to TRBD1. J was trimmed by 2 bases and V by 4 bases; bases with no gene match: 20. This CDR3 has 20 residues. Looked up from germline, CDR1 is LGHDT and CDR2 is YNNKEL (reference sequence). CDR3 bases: TGTGCCAGCAGCCTAGGATTGACAGGGTACCAAACAGGGGGCAATCAGCCCCAGCATTTT. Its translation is CASSLGLTGYQTGGNQPQHF.

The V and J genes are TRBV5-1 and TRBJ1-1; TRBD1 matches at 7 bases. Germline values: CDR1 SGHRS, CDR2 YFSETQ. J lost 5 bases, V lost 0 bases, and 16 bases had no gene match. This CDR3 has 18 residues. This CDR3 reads CASSLDWMTGTGGTEAFF. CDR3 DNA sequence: TGCGCCAGCAGCTTGGACTGGATGACAGGGACCGGCGGGACTGAAGCTTTCTTT.

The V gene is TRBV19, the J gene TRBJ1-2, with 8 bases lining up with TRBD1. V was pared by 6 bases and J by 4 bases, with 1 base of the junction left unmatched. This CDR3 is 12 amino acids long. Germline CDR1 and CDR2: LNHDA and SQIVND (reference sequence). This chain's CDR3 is CASSGQGYGYTF. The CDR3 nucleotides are TGTGCCAGTAGCGGACAGGGCTATGGCTACACCTTC.

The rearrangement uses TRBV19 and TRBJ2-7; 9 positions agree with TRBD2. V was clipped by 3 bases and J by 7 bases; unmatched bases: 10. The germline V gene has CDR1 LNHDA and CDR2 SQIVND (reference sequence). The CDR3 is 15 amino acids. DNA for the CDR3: TGTGCCAGTAGTATCGTTGGCGGGAGGGCGGGTGAGCAGTACTTC. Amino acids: CASSIVGGRAGEQYF.